Listed here is a single TCR beta chain. This entry is derived from a study of blood T cell repertoires in COVID-19. Whole-study context: Spain, Italy and the United States supplied samples that represented acute and convalescent COVID-19. Sample material is recorded as cDNA or gDNA derived from T cells, B-cell-depleted T cells, or PBMCs.

The repertoire was sequenced with immunoSEQ multiplex PCR; TCRdb's copy has only in-frame clones and lacks some. This table has roughly 68,000 clones, approximately 79% appearing once. The V gene lost 5 bases and the J gene lost 1 base, with 11 bases spanning the gap. Germline CDR1 and CDR2: MNHEY and SMNVEV (reference sequence). The CDR3 has 14 amino acids. The sample consisted of peripheral blood. The chain joins TRBV27 to TRBJ1-2, with D possibly TRBD1 on 5 matching bases. This receptor was taken from a man older than 75 with active COVID-19. CDR3 residues: CASSRQPFNYGYTF. The CDR3, as DNA: TGTGCCAGCAGTCGACAGCCTTTTAACTATGGCTACACCTTC.